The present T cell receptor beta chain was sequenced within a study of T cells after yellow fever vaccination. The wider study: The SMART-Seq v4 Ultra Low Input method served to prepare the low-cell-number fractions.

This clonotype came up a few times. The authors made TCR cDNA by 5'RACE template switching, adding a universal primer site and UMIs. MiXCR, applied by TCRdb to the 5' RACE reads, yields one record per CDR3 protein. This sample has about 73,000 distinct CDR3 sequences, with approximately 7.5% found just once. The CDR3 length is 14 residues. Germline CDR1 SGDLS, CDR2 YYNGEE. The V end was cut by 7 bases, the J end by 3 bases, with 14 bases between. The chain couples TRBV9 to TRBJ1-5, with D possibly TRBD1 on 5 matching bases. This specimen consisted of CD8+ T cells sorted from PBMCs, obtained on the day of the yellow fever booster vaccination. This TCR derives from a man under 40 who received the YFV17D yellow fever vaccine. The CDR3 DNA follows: TGTGCCAGCGGAGGAGGAGGGGACAATCAGCCCCAGCATTTT. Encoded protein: CASGGGGDNQPQHF.